These 10 T cell receptor beta chains originate from one sample sequenced in a study of post-analysis software for immune sequencing data. The study, taken as a whole, reports: Patients used about 5 TRBV segments, including TRBV5-6, TRBV5-1 and TRBV20-1, more often than controls.

The TCR beta cDNA libraries carried unique molecular identifiers. TCRdb recomputed calls from the PCR reads with MiXCR, one row per CDR3 protein. This sample has 350,000 to 450,000 distinct CDR3 sequences; less than 40% occur once, and the top ten carry roughly 13%. These receptors are not linked to any known antigen. The material sequenced was blood. The receptors derive from a girl aged 5-17 years with multiple sclerosis.

This sequence joins TRBV4-1 and TRBJ2-5; a possible D gene is TRBD2 (6 bases). The germline V and J ends were trimmed by 5 bases and 1 base, with 17 bases remaining between them. The CDR3 is made up of 16 amino acids. Per the germline V gene, CDR1 is MGHRA and CDR2 is YSYEKL. The CDR3 sequence is CASSSSPAGVQETQYF. The CDR3 nucleotides are TGCGCCAGCAGCTCTAGCCCAGCGGGTGTCCAAGAGACCCAGTACTTC.

Of note for this clonotype: A read error may account for a junction end that differs from germline. J is TRBJ2-7 and V is TRBV10-3; TRBD2 matches at 7 bases. CDR1 is ENHRY, CDR2 SYGVKD, per germline. The CDR3 totals 15 residues. The CDR3 protein is CANSESLGREVKQYF. CDR3 sequence (DNA): TGTGCCAACAGTGAGTCGTTGGGCCGGGAGGTGAAGCAGTACTTC.

This clonotype was seen many times. The V gene is TRBV10-3, the J gene TRBJ2-1; no firm D call. CDR3 size: 12 residues. In germline, CDR1 is ENHRY, CDR2 SYGVKD. V was pared by 2 bases and J by 4 bases, with 3 bases between. The CDR3 is CAISELYNEQFF. The CDR3 DNA sequence: TGTGCCATCAGTGAGCTATACAATGAGCAGTTCTTC.

This chain joins TRBV11-1 and TRBJ2-1, with a possible D match to TRBD2 (6 bases). The CDR3 is 14 amino acids. Germline CDR1 SGHAT, CDR2 FQDESV (reference sequence). V dropped 4 bases and J dropped 7 bases, with 14 bases sitting between them. CDR3 sequence: CASSSLEGRNEQFF. The CDR3 coding sequence is TGTGCCAGCAGCTCCCTTGAGGGGAGGAATGAGCAGTTCTTC.

The V gene is TRBV7-8, the J gene TRBJ1-4; the D is unclear. The V end was cut by 5 bases, the J end by 7 bases, with 14 bases between. This CDR3 comprises 14 residues. Germline V gene sequence: CDR1 SGHVS, CDR2 FQNEAQ. The CDR3 is CASSPGSDSEKLFF. The CDR3 region has the DNA TGTGCCAGCAGCCCGGGGTCTGATAGTGAAAAACTGTTTTTT.

The gene calls are TRBV29-1 and TRBJ1-4; D is unclear. The V end was cut by 0 bases, the J end by 2 bases, with 4 bases between. In germline, CDR1 is SQVTM, CDR2 ANQGSEA. The CDR3 runs 13 residues. CDR3 DNA sequence: TGCAGCGTTGAAGAGGGGACTAATGAAAAACTGTTTTTT. It yields the protein CSVEEGTNEKLFF.

The CDR3 spells CASTPVPNQPQHF. For the CDR3, the DNA is TGTGCCAGCACCCCGGTCCCAAATCAGCCCCAGCATTTT. The V call is TRBV7-2, the J call TRBJ1-5; D uncertain. Germline CDR1 SGHTA, CDR2 FQGNSA. Trimming cost V 7 bases and J 4 bases, with 11 bases left between them. This CDR3 has 13 residues.

This chain links TRBV5-4 with TRBJ2-4; a possible D gene is TRBD2 (6 bases). The tail of the sequence fits TRBJ2-7 better, so the J call may be wrong. From germline, CDR1 is SGHNT and CDR2 YYREEE (reference sequence). This CDR3 has 14 amino acids. CDR3 region: CASSWSGSVYEQYF. The CDR3 DNA sequence: TGTGCCAGCAGCTGGTCCGGGAGCGTGTACGAGCAGTACTTC.

The table lists this clonotype with a few counts. The V call is TRBV4-1, the J call TRBJ2-7; TRBD1 agrees at 7 bases. Unmatched junction bases numbered 9, after V lost 4 bases and J lost 3 bases. Looked up from germline, CDR1 is MGHRA and CDR2 is YSYEKL. The CDR3 loop spans 15 amino acids. In DNA, the CDR3 is TGCGCCAGCAGCCCAAAGGGACAGTCGGACTACGAGCAGTACTTC. Protein: CASSPKGQSDYEQYF.

This clonotype was observed a handful of times. V gene TRBV4-3 combines with J gene TRBJ2-3; D unresolved. Germline V gene sequence: CDR1 LGHNA, CDR2 YSLEER. Trimming cost V 1 base and J 2 bases, with 13 bases left between them. This CDR3 contains 16 residues. As DNA, the CDR3 is TGCGCCAGCAGCCAAGTCGACGGGTCGAACACAGATACGCAGTATTTT. Translation: CASSQVDGSNTDTQYF.